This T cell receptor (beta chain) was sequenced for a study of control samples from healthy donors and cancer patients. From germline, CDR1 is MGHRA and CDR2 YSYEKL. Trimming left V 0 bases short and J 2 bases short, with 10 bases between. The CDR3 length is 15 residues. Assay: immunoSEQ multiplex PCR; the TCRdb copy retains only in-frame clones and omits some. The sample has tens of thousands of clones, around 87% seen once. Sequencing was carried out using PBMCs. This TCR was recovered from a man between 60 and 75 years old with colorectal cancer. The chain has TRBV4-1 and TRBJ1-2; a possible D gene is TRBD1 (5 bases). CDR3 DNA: TGCGCCAGCAGCCAAGATTCAGGGTCCAACTATGGCTACACCTTC. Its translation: CASSQDSGSNYGYTF.